These 30 T cell receptor beta chains were sequenced from one sample in a study of glioma-infiltrating T cells. Amplification of TCR alpha and beta CDR3 regions from RNA used iRepertoire nested multiplex PCR. TCRdb called the multiplex PCR reads again in MiXCR, with one record for every CDR3 protein. The sample shows roughly 350,000 distinct CDR3 sequences, 41% of them seen only once. Sample: glioma tissue, nonneoplastic brain tissue, or PBMCs (not recorded which). These receptors all stem from a human donor with low-grade glioma or glioblastoma, undergoing nonglioma brain surgery, or in good health (not recorded which).

This clonotype occurred many times. The rearrangement links TRBV7-6 to TRBJ1-3, with unresolved D. There are 14 residues in the CDR3. Trimming removed 1 base from V and 4 bases from J, with 8 bases in between. The germline V gene has CDR1 SGHVS and CDR2 FNYEAQ. CDR3 residues: CASSLGQKGNTIYF. The CDR3 DNA reads TGTGCCAGCAGCTTAGGGCAGAAGGGAAACACCATATATTTT.

As to this clonotype: A much larger clone differs from this one at a single base, so this may be a read error. This chain joins TRBV20-1 and TRBJ2-1; no clear D gene. Looked up from germline, CDR1 is DFQATT and CDR2 is SNEGSKA (reference sequence). This CDR3 has 11 residues. In DNA, the CDR3 is TGCAAACCTAGGGTCTACAATGAGCAGTTCTTC. Amino acids: CKPRVYNEQFF.

The rearrangement joins TRBV12-3 or TRBV12-4 to TRBJ2-1; TRBD1 matches at 7 bases. V gave up 3 bases and J gave up 10 bases; unmatched junction bases: 9. The CDR3 totals 14 residues. CDR3 region: CASSLEQGLYEQFF. The CDR3 region has the DNA TGTGCCAGCAGTTTGGAACAGGGGTTGTACGAGCAGTTCTTC.

This chain links TRBV18 with TRBJ1-5; 12 bases agree with TRBD1. The CDR3 sequence is 15 residues long. Germline assignment: CDR1 KGHSH and CDR2 LQKENI. The ends lost 4 bases at V and 4 bases at J; junction bases unmatched: 2. CDR3: CASSRDRGQNQPQHF. CDR3 coding DNA: TGTGCCAGCTCACGGGACAGGGGGCAGAATCAGCCCCAGCATTTT.

This clonotype has a count of ten or more. CDR3 coding DNA: TGTGCCAGCAGTTTCGGCAGAACCTACGAGCAGTACTTC. This gives the protein CASSFGRTYEQYF. The chain combines TRBV28 with TRBJ2-7; D call uncertain. Germline V gives CDR1 MDHEN, CDR2 SYDVKM. CDR3 length: 13 residues. V dropped 3 bases and J dropped 2 bases, with 8 bases sitting between them.

With regard to this clonotype: A much larger clone is a single base away; this may be a read error. This chain links TRBV28 with TRBJ2-7; 11 nucleotides line up with TRBD2. This CDR3 region has 14 residues. Germline V gene lookup returns CDR1 MDHEN and CDR2 SYDVKM. V lost 6 bases, J lost 5 bases, and 6 bases stayed unmatched. CDR3 coding DNA: TGTGCCAGCAGGGTACTAGCGGGAGATCACGAGCAGTACTTC. This gives the protein CASRVLAGDHEQYF.

Regarding this clonotype: The conserved closing phenylalanine or tryptophan is absent in this CDR3, likely reflecting a read error. The rearrangement joins TRBV5-1 to TRBJ2-7, with 8 positions matching TRBD2. This CDR3 contains 16 residues. Germline-derived CDR1 and CDR2 are SGHRS and YFSETQ. J was trimmed by 9 bases and V by 0 bases; bases with no gene match: 14. CDR3 residues: CASSLENFGTRSRQYS. For the CDR3, the DNA is TGCGCCAGCAGCTTGGAGAACTTCGGGACTAGAAGTCGGCAGTACTCC.

The rearrangement links TRBV18 to TRBJ2-7, with D unresolved. Per germline, CDR1 KGHSH and CDR2 LQKENI. CDR3 size: 12 residues. The ends were cut back, 3 bases at V and 5 bases at J, with 8 bases in the middle. This CDR3 is CASSPTMHEQYF. CDR3 bases: TGTGCCAGCTCACCCACGATGCACGAGCAGTACTTC.

This rearrangement joins TRBV29-1 to TRBJ2-7; the D gene could be TRBD1 or TRBD2 (7 bases each). The end of the DNA is better explained by TRBJ2-1, so the J call may be wrong. CDR1 and CDR2 from the germline V gene are SQVTM and ANQGSEA. The CDR3 contains 16 residues. DNA of the CDR3: TGCAGCGCCCAAGGACTAGTGAGGGGGCCTAACAATGAGCAGTTCTTC. Residues: CSAQGLVRGPNNEQFF.

About this clonotype itself: One base away lies a much larger clone, so this may be a sequencing read error. This chain uses TRBV27 with TRBJ2-1; 8 bases are shared with TRBD2. Germline V gene data show CDR1 as MNHEY and CDR2 as SMNVEV (reference sequence). V shed 10 bases and J 2 bases; nucleotides not matched to a gene: 10. The CDR3 consists of 15 residues. The CDR3 is CAIRRSGGAYNEQFF. DNA for the CDR3: TGTGCCATTCGGCGGTCGGGAGGGGCCTACAATGAGCAGTTCTTC.

Note on this clonotype: A single base separates this from a much larger clone, so it may be a read error. Likely a read error: the CDR3 ends without its conserved phenylalanine or tryptophan. The chain couples TRBV6-1 to TRBJ2-7, with 8 bases fitting TRBD2. Looked up from germline, CDR1 is MNHNS and CDR2 is SASEGT. CDR3 length equals 15 residues. J lost 0 bases, V lost 5 bases, and 6 bases had no gene match. This CDR3 is CASSLVLAVSYEQYI. The CDR3 DNA follows: TGTGCCAGCAGTTTGGTACTAGCGGTCTCCTACGAGCAGTACATC.

This clonotype occurred a few times. This chain links TRBV6-1 with TRBJ2-1; no definite D call. The CDR3 spans 14 residues. CDR1 MNHNS and CDR2 SASEGT come from the germline V gene. The V end was cut by 8 bases, the J end by 8 bases, with 19 bases between. The CDR3 DNA reads TGTGCCAGCTCAACGGCGAGTCAGTGGGATGAGCAGTTCTTC. Amino acid sequence: CASSTASQWDEQFF.

This clonotype was detected ten times or more. The CDR3 here is CASSPGGFNQPQHF. The CDR3 DNA sequence: TGTGCCAGCAGCCCGGGGGGCTTCAATCAGCCCCAGCATTTT. This chain links TRBV25-1 with TRBJ1-5, with D possibly being TRBD1 (6 bases). The ends were cut back, 6 bases at V and 3 bases at J, with 12 bases in the middle. Germline V gene data show CDR1 as MGHDK and CDR2 as SYGVNS. The length of the CDR3 is 14 residues.

About this clonotype itself: A read error may explain this, as a much larger clone is one base away. The chain couples TRBV6-9 to TRBJ2-7, with D perhaps TRBD1 or TRBD2 (5 bases each). V gave up 3 bases and J gave up 7 bases, with 22 bases separating them. CDR1 is MNHGY and CDR2 is SVAAGI in the germline V gene. The length of the CDR3 is 16 residues. Here the CDR3 DNA reads TGTGCCAGCAGTTACCCCCCGGGGCGAATGTCGGAAGAGCAGTACTTC. It translates to CASSYPPGRMSEEQYF.

V is TRBV18 and J is TRBJ2-3; possible D gene TRBD1, 5 bases. The germline V and J ends were trimmed by 8 bases and 2 bases, with 17 bases remaining between them. The CDR3 spans 15 residues. CDR1 KGHSH and CDR2 LQKENI come from the germline V gene. This CDR3 reads CASTLNSGATDTQYF. In DNA, the CDR3 is TGTGCCAGCACACTTAACAGTGGGGCCACAGATACGCAGTATTTT.

The chain couples TRBV29-1 to TRBJ1-1; possible D gene TRBD1, 5 bases. Germline values: CDR1 SQVTM, CDR2 ANQGSEA. CDR3 length equals 14 residues. The V end was cut by 6 bases, the J end by 2 bases, with 16 bases between. In nucleotides, the CDR3 is TGCAGCGTACGAACCAGGGCCTTAAACACTGAAGCTTTCTTT. This sequence encodes CSVRTRALNTEAFF.

The gene calls are TRBV25-1 and TRBJ2-1, with 7 bases identical to TRBD1. This CDR3 is 13 amino acids long. V was clipped by 4 bases and J by 5 bases; unmatched bases: 2. Germline values: CDR1 MGHDK, CDR2 SYGVNS. The CDR3 is CASSGDRDNEQFF. Written as DNA, the CDR3 is TGTGCCAGCAGTGGTGACAGGGACAATGAGCAGTTCTTC.

CDR3 sequence reads: CASSLVGVVEVRAFF. The CDR3 DNA sequence: TGTGCCAGCAGCTTAGTTGGGGTGGTGGAGGTTAGGGCTTTCTTT. The chain employs TRBV7-2 and TRBJ1-1; D gene uncertain. The germline V and J ends were trimmed by 1 base and 11 bases, with 20 bases remaining between them. CDR1 and CDR2 from the germline V gene are SGHTA and FQGNSA. The CDR3 spans 15 residues.

This chain uses TRBV7-8 with TRBJ1-1; TRBD1 matches at 7 bases. Germline assignment: CDR1 SGHVS and CDR2 FQNEAQ. The ends lost 4 bases at V and 5 bases at J; junction bases unmatched: 10. The CDR3 has 15 residues. The CDR3 region is CASSSSDRDMTEAFF. CDR3 in DNA: TGTGCCAGCAGCTCATCCGACAGGGATATGACTGAAGCTTTCTTT.

This clonotype was counted between two and nine times. The chain links TRBV5-1 to TRBJ2-3; D is possibly TRBD2 (6 bases). CDR1 and CDR2 (germline): SGHRS, YFSETQ. The germline V and J ends were trimmed by 0 bases and 2 bases, with 13 bases remaining between them. The CDR3 has 16 amino acids. The CDR3 DNA reads as TGCGCCAGCAGCTTGGTGTCCGGGAGCCCCACAGATACGCAGTATTTT. It specifies CASSLVSGSPTDTQYF. The full variable domain, with the rest looked up from reference TRBV5-1 and TRBJ2-3, is KAGVTQTPRYLIKTRGQQVTLSCSPISGHRSVSWYQQTPGQGLQFLFEYFSETQRNKGNFPGRFSGRQFSNSRSEMNVSTLELGDSALYLCASSLVSGSPTDTQYFGPGTRLTVL.

Comments on this clonotype: A much larger clone differs from this one at a single base, so this may be a read error. The chain recombines TRBV20-1 with TRBJ1-1; D is unresolved. The CDR3 spans 14 residues. Per germline, CDR1 DFQATT and CDR2 SNEGSKA (reference sequence). Here the CDR3 DNA reads TGCAGTGCTACTCCCTCTCTTAGATACACTGGAGCTTTCTTT. It yields the protein CSATPSLRYTGAFF.

The sample holds a few counts of this clonotype. This chain uses TRBV27 with TRBJ2-7; no clear D gene. Germline loops: CDR1 MNHEY, CDR2 SMNVEV (reference sequence). The ends were cut back, 0 bases at V and 2 bases at J, with 17 bases in the middle. This CDR3 is 17 amino acids long. Here the CDR3 reads CASSLSTARWFPYEQYF. Here the CDR3 DNA reads TGTGCCAGCAGTTTATCCACAGCTAGGTGGTTCCCCTACGAGCAGTACTTC.

There are many counts of this clonotype. The chain couples TRBV20-1 to TRBJ2-3; TRBD1 is a possible D gene (6 bases). V lost 3 bases, J lost 4 bases, and 14 bases lay in between. Germline-derived CDR1 and CDR2 are DFQATT and SNEGSKA (reference sequence). This CDR3 has 14 amino acids. CDR3 coding DNA: TGCAGTGCTAGTTGGGCCAGGGGCGCAGATACGCAGTATTTT. Residues: CSASWARGADTQYF.

The chain is built from TRBV15 and TRBJ1-2; 7 positions agree with TRBD1. J lost 4 bases, V lost 1 base, and 6 bases had no gene match. The germline V gene encodes CDR1 LNHNV and CDR2 YYDKDF (reference sequence). The CDR3 totals 15 residues. The CDR3 region has the DNA TGTGCCACCAGCAGAGGCGGGGACAGAGGCTATGGCTACACCTTC. Residues: CATSRGGDRGYGYTF.

This clonotype was observed a few times. The chain couples TRBV19 to TRBJ2-7, with 7 nucleotides matching TRBD1. The CDR3 has 12 residues. Trimming removed 4 bases from V and 5 bases from J; junction bases left unmatched: 2. The germline V gene encodes CDR1 LNHDA and CDR2 SQIVND (reference sequence). The CDR3: CASSNQGDEQYF. The CDR3 nucleotides are TGTGCCAGTAGTAACCAGGGGGACGAGCAGTACTTC.

The genes are TRBV7-9 and TRBJ2-5; D unresolved. Germline lookup yields CDR1 SEHNR and CDR2 FQNEAQ (reference sequence). V dropped 5 bases and J dropped 5 bases, with 15 bases sitting between them. This CDR3 spans 14 amino acids. CDR3 residues: CASSPRQVGETQYF. The DNA of the CDR3 is TGTGCCAGCAGCCCTCGTCAGGTCGGGGAGACCCAGTACTTC.

As to this clonotype: A much bigger clone sits one base away, suggesting this may be a read error. The chain joins TRBV27 to TRBJ2-7; 12 bases line up with TRBD2. V gave up 1 base and J gave up 6 bases; unmatched junction bases: 10. CDR3 length: 17 amino acids. Germline loops: CDR1 MNHEY, CDR2 SMNVEV (reference sequence). The CDR3 loop is CASSLLASGRESREQYF. The CDR3 coding sequence is TGTGCCAGCAGTTTATTGGCTAGCGGGAGGGAGTCCCGCGAGCAGTACTTC.

Turning to this clonotype: Just one base apart from a much larger clone, this may be a read error. The chain joins TRBV20-1 to TRBJ2-1; no reliable D call. V lost 5 bases, J lost 0 bases, and 11 bases lay in between. The CDR3 runs to 14 residues. Germline lookup yields CDR1 DFQATT and CDR2 SNEGSKA (reference sequence). In DNA form, the CDR3 reads TGCAGTGCTGCGACTGGTATCTCCTACAATGAGCAGTTCTTC. This codes for CSAATGISYNEQFF.

This clonotype was seen ten or more times. V usage is TRBV15 and J usage is TRBJ1-6, with 8 positions matching TRBD1. Per the germline V gene, CDR1 is LNHNV and CDR2 is YYDKDF (reference sequence). The CDR3 spans 15 residues. Germline trimming cut 0 bases from V and 10 bases from J; bases unmatched to any gene: 5. CDR3 sequence: CATSRDRQGYSPLHF. CDR3 nucleotides: TGTGCCACCAGCAGAGATCGACAGGGGTACTCACCCCTCCACTTT.

This clonotype was detected a few times. This chain uses TRBV20-1 with TRBJ2-1; maybe TRBD2 (7 bases). Germline V gene lookup returns CDR1 DFQATT and CDR2 SNEGSKA (reference sequence). There are 14 residues in the CDR3. Trimming left V 0 bases short and J 9 bases short, with 15 bases between. The CDR3 DNA is TGCAGTGCTAGAGATCGTTTAGGGGGGGTTGAGCAGTTCTTC. This translates into CSARDRLGGVEQFF.